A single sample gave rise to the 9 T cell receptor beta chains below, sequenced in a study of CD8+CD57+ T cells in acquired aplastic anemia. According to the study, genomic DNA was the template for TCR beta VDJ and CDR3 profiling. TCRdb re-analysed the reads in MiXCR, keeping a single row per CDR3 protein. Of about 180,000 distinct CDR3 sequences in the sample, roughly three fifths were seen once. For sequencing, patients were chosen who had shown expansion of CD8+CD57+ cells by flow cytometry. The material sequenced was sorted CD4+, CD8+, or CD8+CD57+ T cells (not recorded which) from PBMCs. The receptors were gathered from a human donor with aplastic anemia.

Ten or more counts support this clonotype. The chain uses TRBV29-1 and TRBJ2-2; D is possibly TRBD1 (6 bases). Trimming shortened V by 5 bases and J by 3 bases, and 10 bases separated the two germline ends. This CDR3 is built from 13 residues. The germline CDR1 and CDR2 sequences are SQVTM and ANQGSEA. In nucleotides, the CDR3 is TGCAGCGTTATAGACAGGTACACCGGGGAGCTGTTTTTT. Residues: CSVIDRYTGELFF.

The CDR3 spells CASSHGQKQGNTIYF. The CDR3 region has the DNA TGTGCCAGCAGCCACGGACAGAAGCAAGGAAACACCATATATTTT. The chain combines TRBV6-5 with TRBJ1-3; the D gene is possibly TRBD1 (6 bases). The V end was cut by 6 bases, the J end by 4 bases, with 16 bases between. The length of the CDR3 is 15 residues. CDR1 is MNHEY, CDR2 SVGAGI, per germline.

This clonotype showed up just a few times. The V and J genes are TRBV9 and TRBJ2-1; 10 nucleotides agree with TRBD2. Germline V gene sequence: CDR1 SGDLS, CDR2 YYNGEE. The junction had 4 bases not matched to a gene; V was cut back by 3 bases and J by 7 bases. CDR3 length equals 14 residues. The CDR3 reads CASSDSGGSNEQFF. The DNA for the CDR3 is TGTGCCAGCAGCGATAGCGGGGGGAGTAATGAGCAGTTCTTC.

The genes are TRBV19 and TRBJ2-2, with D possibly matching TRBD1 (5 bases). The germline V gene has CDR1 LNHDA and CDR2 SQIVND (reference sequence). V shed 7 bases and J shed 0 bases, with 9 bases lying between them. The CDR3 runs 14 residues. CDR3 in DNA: TGTGCCAGTAATCAGGGTACGAACACCGGGGAGCTGTTTTTT. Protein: CASNQGTNTGELFF.

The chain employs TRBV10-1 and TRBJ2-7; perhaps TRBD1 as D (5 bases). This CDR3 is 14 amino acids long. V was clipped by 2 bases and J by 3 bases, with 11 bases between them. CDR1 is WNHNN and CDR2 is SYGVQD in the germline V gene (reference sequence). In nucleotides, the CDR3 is TGCGCCAGCAGTGAGCCGGACATTGGCTACGAGCAGTACTTC. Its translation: CASSEPDIGYEQYF.

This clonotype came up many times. In nucleotides, the CDR3 is TGTGCCAGCAGCCCGGACAGGGAAACCAATGAGCAGTTCTTC. Residues: CASSPDRETNEQFF. The J gene is TRBJ2-1, the V gene TRBV7-9, with 8 bases aligning to TRBD1. The length of the CDR3 is 14 residues. V shed 5 bases and J 6 bases; nucleotides not matched to a gene: 6. CDR1 SEHNR and CDR2 FQNEAQ come from the germline V gene (reference sequence).

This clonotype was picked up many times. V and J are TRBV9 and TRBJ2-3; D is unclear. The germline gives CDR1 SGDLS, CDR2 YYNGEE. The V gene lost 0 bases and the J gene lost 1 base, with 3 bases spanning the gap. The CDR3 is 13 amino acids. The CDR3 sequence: CASSVAGTDTQYF. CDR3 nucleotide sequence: TGTGCCAGCAGCGTAGCGGGCACAGATACGCAGTATTTT.

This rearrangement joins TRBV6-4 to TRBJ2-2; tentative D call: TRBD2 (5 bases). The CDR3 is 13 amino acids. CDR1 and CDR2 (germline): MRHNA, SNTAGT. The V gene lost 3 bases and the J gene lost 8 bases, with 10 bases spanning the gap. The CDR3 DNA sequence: TGTGCCAGCAGTGATCTTACTAGAGGGGAGCTGTTTTTT. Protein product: CASSDLTRGELFF.

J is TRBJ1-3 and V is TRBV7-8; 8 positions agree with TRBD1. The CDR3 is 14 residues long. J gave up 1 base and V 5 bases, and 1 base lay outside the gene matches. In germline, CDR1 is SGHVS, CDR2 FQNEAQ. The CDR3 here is CASSHRGSGNTIYF. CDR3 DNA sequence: TGTGCCAGCAGCCACAGGGGGTCTGGAAACACCATATATTTT. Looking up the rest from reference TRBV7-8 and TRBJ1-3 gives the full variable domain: GAGVSQSPRYKVAKRGQDVALRCDPISGHVSLFWYQQALGQGPEFLTYFQNEAQLDKSGLPSDRFFAERPEGSVSTLKIQRTQQEDSAVYLCASSHRGSGNTIYFGEGSWLTVV.